These 25 T cell receptor beta chains were sequenced from one sample in a study of CD8 T cells in ankylosing spondylitis. TCRdb reanalysed the 5' RACE reads using MiXCR and keeps one entry per CDR3 protein. The table lists 150,000 to 200,000 distinct CDR3 sequences, 15% to 20% of them singletons. The sequenced sample was blood, either unsorted or a sorted T cell fraction (not recorded which). These receptors were obtained from a male donor with ankylosing spondylitis or in good health (not recorded which).

The table lists this clonotype with many counts. The chain carries TRBV20-1 and TRBJ2-2, with 8 bases that match TRBD1. CDR1 is DFQATT and CDR2 is SNEGSKA in the germline V gene (reference sequence). V lost 6 bases to trimming and J lost 6 bases; unmatched junction nucleotides: 3. CDR3 length equals 12 residues. CDR3 coding DNA: TGCAGTGCCCTCAGGGGGCCCGGGGAGCTGTTTTTT. It translates to CSALRGPGELFF.

The chain employs TRBV29-1 and TRBJ2-3; TRBD2 matches at 9 bases. From germline, CDR1 is SQVTM and CDR2 ANQGSEA. V dropped 6 bases and J dropped 0; count of bases not matched to a gene: 7. The CDR3 extends over 15 amino acids. The CDR3 protein is CSVRRAGGSTDTQYF. The CDR3 nucleotides read TGCAGCGTCCGGAGAGCGGGAGGTAGCACAGATACGCAGTATTTT.

This clonotype was counted ten times or more. The chain links TRBV9 to TRBJ2-2; the D gene is possibly TRBD2 (5 bases). The CDR3 loop spans 13 amino acids. Per the germline V gene, CDR1 is SGDLS and CDR2 is YYNGEE. Between the trimmed V and J ends, which lost 6 bases and 7 bases, there was a span of 13 bases. The CDR3 bases are TGTGCCAGCAACATCCGGGAACACGGGGAGCTGTTTTTT. This gives the protein CASNIREHGELFF.

This chain links TRBV18 with TRBJ2-7; TRBD1 aligns across 7 bases. The CDR3 length is 15 residues. The germline V gene encodes CDR1 KGHSH and CDR2 LQKENI. V dropped 3 bases and J dropped 1; count of bases not matched to a gene: 6. This chain's CDR3 is CASSPRGTSSYEQYF. CDR3 nucleotides: TGTGCCAGCTCACCCAGGGGGACCTCATCCTACGAGCAGTACTTC.

This clonotype has only a few counts. The chain combines TRBV6-4 with TRBJ1-4; perhaps TRBD1 as D (5 bases). V lost 5 bases and J 5 bases, leaving 15 bases between the germline ends. The CDR3 is made up of 15 amino acids. Germline loops: CDR1 MRHNA, CDR2 SNTAGT. CDR3 DNA: TGTGCCAGCAGTCCGCAGGGCGGTAGGAATGAAAAACTGTTTTTT. It codes for CASSPQGGRNEKLFF.

There are many counts of this clonotype. This sequence joins TRBV5-1 and TRBJ1-2; maybe TRBD1 (5 bases). V lost 3 bases, J lost 10 bases, and 13 bases lay in between. Germline loops: CDR1 SGHRS, CDR2 YFSETQ. The CDR3 runs to 12 residues. This chain's CDR3 is CASSWDERDYTF. For the CDR3, the DNA is TGCGCCAGCAGCTGGGACGAGAGGGACTACACCTTC.

In its sample, this clonotype was seen a few times. The V and J genes are TRBV5-1 and TRBJ2-5, with 10 bases lining up with TRBD1. Per germline, CDR1 SGHRS and CDR2 YFSETQ. The trim removed 4 bases at V and 5 bases at J, leaving 8 bases unmatched. The CDR3 has 15 residues. The CDR3 region has the DNA TGCGCCAGCAGCGAAGGGACAGGGGCCCACGAGACCCAGTACTTC. Residues: CASSEGTGAHETQYF.

Comments on this clonotype: One junction end disagrees with the germline gene, perhaps due to a read error. This chain connects TRBV20-1 to TRBJ2-2, with D maybe TRBD2 (5 bases). Germline loops: CDR1 DFQATT, CDR2 SNEGSKA (reference sequence). The CDR3 is 17 amino acids. This CDR3 reads CCASFGRRSEYTGELFF. As DNA, the CDR3 is TGCTGTGCTAGCTTTGGTCGGCGGAGTGAGTACACCGGGGAGCTGTTTTTT.

This clonotype turned up a few times. The chain recombines TRBV12-3 or TRBV12-4 with TRBJ2-3; 8 nucleotides align to TRBD1. After removal of 5 bases from V and 2 bases from J, the junction contained 6 bases not matched to a gene. The CDR3 spans 15 residues. The DNA for the CDR3 is TGTGCCAGCAGTCGGAGGCAGGGGGCCACAGATACGCAGTATTTT. It translates to CASSRRQGATDTQYF.

This clonotype was seen at least ten times. The chain has TRBV20-1 and TRBJ1-1; 8 bases fit TRBD1. From germline, CDR1 is DFQATT and CDR2 SNEGSKA (reference sequence). CDR3 size: 14 residues. The V segment lost 1 base and the J segment 0 bases; nucleotides outside the gene matches: 1. CDR3 amino acids: CSARGQGMNTEAFF. The DNA for the CDR3 is TGCAGTGCTAGAGGACAGGGGATGAACACTGAAGCTTTCTTT.

This clonotype was observed at least ten times. CDR3 amino acids: CASSLEVDTQYF. The CDR3 bases are TGTGCCAGCAGCTTGGAAGTAGATACGCAGTATTTT. The chain employs TRBV7-9 and TRBJ2-3; D is undetermined. Germline V CDR1 and CDR2: SEHNR, FQNEAQ (reference sequence). The V and J ends lost 3 bases and 5 bases respectively, with 6 bases between them. The CDR3 is 12 amino acids.

This clonotype was detected ten times or more. The chain couples TRBV9 to TRBJ2-1; 7 bases agree with TRBD2. V lost 0 bases to trimming and J lost 5 bases; unmatched junction nucleotides: 5. The CDR3 runs to 15 residues. From germline, CDR1 is SGDLS and CDR2 YYNGEE. The CDR3 protein is CASSVGQAGHNEQFF. The CDR3 region has the DNA TGTGCCAGCAGCGTAGGCCAAGCGGGACACAATGAGCAGTTCTTC. Full variable domain (outside the CDR3, taken from reference TRBV9 and TRBJ2-1): DSGVTQTPKHLITATGQRVTLRCSPRSGDLSVYWYQQSLDQGLQFLIQYYNGEERAKGNILERFSAQQFPDLHSELNLSSLELGDSALYFCASSVGQAGHNEQFFGPGTRLTVL.

This clonotype turned up a few times. The rearrangement links TRBV11-1 to TRBJ1-2; D is uncertain. This CDR3 comprises 18 residues. Germline V gives CDR1 SGHAT, CDR2 FQDESV (reference sequence). V was clipped by 4 bases and J by 7 bases, with 28 bases between them. Here the CDR3 reads CASSSQSILVADYGGYTF. The CDR3 DNA is TGTGCCAGCAGCTCCCAAAGTATCCTGGTGGCGGACTATGGTGGCTACACCTTC. Filled out from reference TRBV11-1 and TRBJ1-2, the complete variable domain reads EAEVAQSPRYKITEKSQAVAFWCDPISGHATLYWYRQILGQGPELLVQFQDESVVDDSQLPKDRFSAERLKGVDSTLKIQPAELGDSAMYLCASSSQSILVADYGGYTFGSGTRLTVV.

This clonotype was detected a few times. The chain joins TRBV25-1 to TRBJ2-1; 15 nucleotides line up with TRBD2. The CDR3 has 17 residues. V lost 4 bases and J lost 6; bases outside the gene matches: 7. Germline lookup yields CDR1 MGHDK and CDR2 SYGVNS. In DNA form, the CDR3 reads TGTGCCAGCAGTGGGACTAGCGGGAGGGTTCAGGGCAATGAGCAGTTCTTC. Its translation is CASSGTSGRVQGNEQFF.

The chain is built from TRBV6-1 and TRBJ1-5; a weak D match, TRBD1 (5 bases). V shed 6 bases and J shed 5 bases, with 23 bases lying between them. The CDR3 runs 17 residues. Per germline, CDR1 MNHNS and CDR2 SASEGT. The chain's CDR3 is CASRLTWRDRADQPQHF. The CDR3 DNA sequence: TGTGCCAGCAGATTGACGTGGAGGGACCGGGCAGATCAGCCCCAGCATTTT.

This clonotype appeared many times. The CDR3 is CASSPSVAGETQYF. In DNA form, the CDR3 reads TGTGCCAGCAGTCCGAGCGTTGCCGGGGAGACCCAGTACTTC. This sequence joins TRBV7-8 and TRBJ2-5, with unresolved D. The CDR3 has 14 residues. Germline CDR1 reads SGHVS; CDR2 reads FQNEAQ. Trimming left V 6 bases short and J 5 bases short, with 16 bases between.

The genes are TRBV9 and TRBJ2-1; the D is unclear. The CDR3 totals 15 residues. Germline-derived CDR1 and CDR2 are SGDLS and YYNGEE. V was pared by 3 bases and J by 0 bases, with 10 bases between. CDR3 sequence reads: CASSEVGSSYNEQFF. The CDR3 bases are TGTGCCAGCAGCGAGGTTGGATCCTCCTACAATGAGCAGTTCTTC.

This clonotype was seen ten or more times. The chain recombines TRBV20-1 with TRBJ1-5; D not certain. The CDR3 has 16 amino acids. Germline loops: CDR1 DFQATT, CDR2 SNEGSKA (reference sequence). V dropped 0 bases and J dropped 5 bases, with 17 bases sitting between them. This CDR3 is CSARDEARLGYQPQHF. The DNA for the CDR3 is TGCAGTGCTAGAGATGAGGCGAGATTGGGGTATCAGCCCCAGCATTTT.

V is TRBV4-1 and J is TRBJ2-3; 7 bases line up with TRBD2. Germline V lookup: CDR1 MGHRA, CDR2 YSYEKL. V was clipped by 10 bases and J by 12 bases; unmatched bases: 13. This CDR3 spans 12 amino acids. CDR3 residues: CANRLESGTQYF. For the CDR3, the DNA is TGCGCCAACAGGTTGGAAAGCGGGACCCAGTATTTT.

This clonotype was counted ten times or more. The rearrangement joins TRBV29-1 to TRBJ2-1; TRBD1 matches 7 bases. The V gene's germline CDR1 is SQVTM and CDR2 ANQGSEA. Trimming removed 4 bases from V and 9 bases from J; junction bases left unmatched: 6. The CDR3 runs to 12 residues. The CDR3 nucleotides read TGCAGCGTTGGCCAGGGGGTGGGTGAGCAGTTCTTC. Amino acid sequence: CSVGQGVGEQFF.

There are many counts of this clonotype. The V call is TRBV5-1, the J call TRBJ2-3; unclear D gene. The CDR3 covers 14 residues. The V gene's germline CDR1 is SGHRS and CDR2 YFSETQ. The germline V and J ends were trimmed by 5 bases and 2 bases, with 12 bases remaining between them. This CDR3 reads CASRMSQFTDTQYF. The CDR3 DNA reads TGCGCCAGCAGAATGTCCCAGTTCACAGATACGCAGTATTTT.

V is TRBV4-3 and J is TRBJ1-6, with 9 bases fitting TRBD1. Germline V gives CDR1 LGHNA, CDR2 YSLEER. The CDR3 contains 15 residues. V lost 3 bases to trimming and J lost 7 bases; unmatched junction nucleotides: 4. This chain's CDR3 is CASSHLGQGNSPLHF. The CDR3 bases are TGCGCCAGCAGCCATCTCGGACAGGGGAATTCACCCCTCCACTTT.

As for this clonotype: A much more abundant neighbour one base away suggests this may be a read error. This CDR3 reads CSAREQGDNEQLF. CDR3 coding DNA: TGCAGTGCTAGAGAACAGGGGGACAATGAGCAGCTCTTC. The V gene is TRBV20-1, the J gene TRBJ2-1; 8 bases line up with TRBD1. The CDR3 runs to 13 residues. Germline CDR1 is DFQATT and CDR2 is SNEGSKA (reference sequence).

The rearrangement uses TRBV20-1 and TRBJ2-1; 8 nucleotides align to TRBD2. The length of the CDR3 is 15 residues. V dropped 3 bases and J dropped 7; count of bases not matched to a gene: 11. CDR1 and CDR2 (germline): DFQATT, SNEGSKA (reference sequence). The CDR3 is CSASAPWLAGNEQFF. CDR3 DNA: TGCAGTGCTAGTGCGCCGTGGCTAGCGGGTAATGAGCAGTTCTTC.

A few counts support this clonotype. V is TRBV18 and J is TRBJ2-7, with 7 bases aligning to TRBD1. Trimming took 3 bases from V and 4 from J; bases not matched to a gene: 6. The V gene's germline CDR1 is KGHSH and CDR2 LQKENI. The length of the CDR3 is 14 residues. In DNA, the CDR3 is TGTGCCAGCTCACCCGACAGGGCCGCTTACGAGCAGTACTTC. It codes for CASSPDRAAYEQYF.